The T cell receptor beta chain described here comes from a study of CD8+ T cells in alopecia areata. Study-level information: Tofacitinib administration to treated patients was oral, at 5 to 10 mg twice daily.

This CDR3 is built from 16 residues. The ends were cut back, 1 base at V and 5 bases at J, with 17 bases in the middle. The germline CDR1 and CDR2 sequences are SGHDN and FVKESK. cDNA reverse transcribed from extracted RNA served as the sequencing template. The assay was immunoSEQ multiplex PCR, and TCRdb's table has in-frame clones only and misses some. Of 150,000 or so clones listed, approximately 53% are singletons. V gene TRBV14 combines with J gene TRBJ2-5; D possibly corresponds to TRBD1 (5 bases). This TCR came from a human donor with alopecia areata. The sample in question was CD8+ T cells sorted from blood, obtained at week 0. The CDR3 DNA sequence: TGTGCCAGCAGCCAAGTAGACAGCCCCAGCCGGGAGACCCAGTACTTC. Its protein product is CASSQVDSPSRETQYF.